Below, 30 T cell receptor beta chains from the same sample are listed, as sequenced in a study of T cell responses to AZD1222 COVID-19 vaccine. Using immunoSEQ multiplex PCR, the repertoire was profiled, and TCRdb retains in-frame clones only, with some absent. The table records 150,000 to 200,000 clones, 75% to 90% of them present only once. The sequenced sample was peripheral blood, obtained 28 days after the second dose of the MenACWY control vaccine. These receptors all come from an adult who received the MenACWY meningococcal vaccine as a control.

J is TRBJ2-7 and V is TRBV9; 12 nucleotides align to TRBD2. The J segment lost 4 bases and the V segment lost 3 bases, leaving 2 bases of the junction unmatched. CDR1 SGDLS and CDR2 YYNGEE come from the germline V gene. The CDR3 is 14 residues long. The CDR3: CASSDGLAGYEQYF. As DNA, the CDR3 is TGTGCCAGCAGCGACGGACTAGCGGGATACGAGCAGTACTTC.

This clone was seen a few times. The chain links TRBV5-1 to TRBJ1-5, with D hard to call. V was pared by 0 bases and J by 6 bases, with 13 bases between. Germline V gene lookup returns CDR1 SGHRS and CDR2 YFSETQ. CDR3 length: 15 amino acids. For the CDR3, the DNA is TGCGCCAGCAGCTTGGACGGGGAGTTCAGTCAGCCCCAGCATTTT. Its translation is CASSLDGEFSQPQHF. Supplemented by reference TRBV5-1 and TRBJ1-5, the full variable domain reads KAGVTQTPRYLIKTRGQQVTLSCSPISGHRSVSWYQQTPGQGLQFLFEYFSETQRNKGNFPGRFSGRQFSNSRSEMNVSTLELGDSALYLCASSLDGEFSQPQHFGDGTRLSIL.

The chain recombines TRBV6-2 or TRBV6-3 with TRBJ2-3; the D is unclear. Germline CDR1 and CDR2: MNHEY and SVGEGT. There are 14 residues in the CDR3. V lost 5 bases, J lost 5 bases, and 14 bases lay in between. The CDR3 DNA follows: TGTGCCAGCAGTCAAAATCCACAACGAGATACGCAGTATTTT. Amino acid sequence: CASSQNPQRDTQYF.

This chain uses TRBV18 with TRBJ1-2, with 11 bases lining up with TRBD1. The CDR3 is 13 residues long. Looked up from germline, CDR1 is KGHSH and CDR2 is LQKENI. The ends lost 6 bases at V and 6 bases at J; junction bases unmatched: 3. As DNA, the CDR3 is TGTGCCAGCTCCGAGGGACAGGGGGATGGCTACACCTTC. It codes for CASSEGQGDGYTF.

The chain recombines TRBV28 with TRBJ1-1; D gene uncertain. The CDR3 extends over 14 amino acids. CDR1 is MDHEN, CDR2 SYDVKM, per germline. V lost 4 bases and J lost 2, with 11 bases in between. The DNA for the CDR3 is TGTGCCAGCAGTTCCTACCTCTTTAACACTGAAGCTTTCTTT. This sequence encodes CASSSYLFNTEAFF.

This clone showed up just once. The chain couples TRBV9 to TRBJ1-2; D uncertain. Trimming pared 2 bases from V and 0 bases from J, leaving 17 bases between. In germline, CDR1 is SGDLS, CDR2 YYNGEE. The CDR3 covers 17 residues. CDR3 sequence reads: CASSVQVVSTPNYGYTF. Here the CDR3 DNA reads TGTGCCAGCAGCGTCCAAGTGGTGAGTACTCCTAACTATGGCTACACCTTC.

CDR3 coding DNA: TGTGCCAGTAGTCTACGACAGGACTATGGCTACACCTTC. It codes for CASSLRQDYGYTF. This chain joins TRBV19 and TRBJ1-2; D may be TRBD1 (6 bases). Germline values: CDR1 LNHDA, CDR2 SQIVND (reference sequence). This CDR3 comprises 13 residues. V was shortened by 5 bases and J by 3 bases, with 10 bases between the two germline ends.

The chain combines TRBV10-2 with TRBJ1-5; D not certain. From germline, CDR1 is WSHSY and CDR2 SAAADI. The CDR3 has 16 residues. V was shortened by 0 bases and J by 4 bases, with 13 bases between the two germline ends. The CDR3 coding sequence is TGCGCCAGCAGTGAGTCGTTCGCGCCCCCGAATCAGCCCCAGCATTTT. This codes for CASSESFAPPNQPQHF.

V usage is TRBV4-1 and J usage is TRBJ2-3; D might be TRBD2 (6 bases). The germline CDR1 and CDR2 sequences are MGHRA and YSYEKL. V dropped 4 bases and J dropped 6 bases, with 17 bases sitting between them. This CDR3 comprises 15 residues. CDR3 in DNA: TGCGCCAGCAGCCTCCGGGCTAGCGAGTGGGATACGCAGTATTTT. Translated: CASSLRASEWDTQYF.

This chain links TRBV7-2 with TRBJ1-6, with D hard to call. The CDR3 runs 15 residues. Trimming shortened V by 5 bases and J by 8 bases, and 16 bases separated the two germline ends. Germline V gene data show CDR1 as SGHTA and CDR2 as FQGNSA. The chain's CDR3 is CASSVGSRGDSPLHF. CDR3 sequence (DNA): TGTGCCAGCAGCGTCGGGTCGCGAGGTGATTCACCCCTCCACTTT.

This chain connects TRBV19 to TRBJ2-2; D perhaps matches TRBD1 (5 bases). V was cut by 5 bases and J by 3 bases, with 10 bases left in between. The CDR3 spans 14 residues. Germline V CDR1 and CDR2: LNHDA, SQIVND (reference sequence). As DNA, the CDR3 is TGTGCCAGTAGTTTTGCAGGGTACACCGGGGAGCTGTTTTTT. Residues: CASSFAGYTGELFF.

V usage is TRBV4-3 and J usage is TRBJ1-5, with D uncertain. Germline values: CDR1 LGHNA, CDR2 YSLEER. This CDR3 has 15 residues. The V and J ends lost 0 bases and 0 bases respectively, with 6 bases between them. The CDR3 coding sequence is TGCGCCAGCAGCCAAGACAGGAGTAGCAATCAGCCCCAGCATTTT. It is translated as CASSQDRSSNQPQHF.

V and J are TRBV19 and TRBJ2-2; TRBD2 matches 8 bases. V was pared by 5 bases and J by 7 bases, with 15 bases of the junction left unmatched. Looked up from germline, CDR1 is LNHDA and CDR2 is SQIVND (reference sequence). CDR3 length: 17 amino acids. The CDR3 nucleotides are TGTGCCAGTAGTCCCCGGTCGAGCGGGAGCTTAGGCGGGGAGCTGTTTTTT. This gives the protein CASSPRSSGSLGGELFF. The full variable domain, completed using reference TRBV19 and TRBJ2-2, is DGGITQSPKYLFRKEGQNVTLSCEQNLNHDAMYWYRQDPGQGLRLIYYSQIVNDFQKGDIAEGYSVSREKKESFPLTVTSAQKNPTAFYLCASSPRSSGSLGGELFFGEGSRLTVL.

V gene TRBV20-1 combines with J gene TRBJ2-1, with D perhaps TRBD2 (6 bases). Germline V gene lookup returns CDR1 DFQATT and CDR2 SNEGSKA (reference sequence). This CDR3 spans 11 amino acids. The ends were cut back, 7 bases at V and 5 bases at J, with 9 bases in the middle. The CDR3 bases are TGCAGTGGGGCGGGGAACAATGAGCAGTTCTTC. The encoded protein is CSGAGNNEQFF.

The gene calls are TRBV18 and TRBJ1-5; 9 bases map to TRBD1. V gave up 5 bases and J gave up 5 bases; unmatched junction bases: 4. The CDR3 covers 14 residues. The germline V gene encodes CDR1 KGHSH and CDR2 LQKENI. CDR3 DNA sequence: TGTGCCAGCTCATCACAGGGGGCCGATCAGCCCCAGCATTTT. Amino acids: CASSSQGADQPQHF.

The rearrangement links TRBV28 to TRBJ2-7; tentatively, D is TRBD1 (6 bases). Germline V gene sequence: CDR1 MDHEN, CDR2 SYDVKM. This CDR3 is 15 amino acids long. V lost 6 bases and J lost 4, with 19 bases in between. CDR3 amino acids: CASRTNLGAGYEQYF. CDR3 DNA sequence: TGTGCCAGCAGAACGAACCTGGGGGCTGGTTACGAGCAGTACTTC.

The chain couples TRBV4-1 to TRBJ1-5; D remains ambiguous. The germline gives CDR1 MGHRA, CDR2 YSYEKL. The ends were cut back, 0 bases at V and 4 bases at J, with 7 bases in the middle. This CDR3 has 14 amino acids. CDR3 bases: TGCGCCAGCAGCCAAGAGCGGGGTAATCAGCCCCAGCATTTT. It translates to CASSQERGNQPQHF.

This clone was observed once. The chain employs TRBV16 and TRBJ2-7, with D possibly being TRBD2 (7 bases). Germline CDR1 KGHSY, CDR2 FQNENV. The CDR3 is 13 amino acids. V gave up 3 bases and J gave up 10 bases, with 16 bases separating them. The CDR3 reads CASSQMTGGGQYF. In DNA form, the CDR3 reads TGTGCCAGCAGCCAGATGACAGGCGGGGGCCAGTACTTC.

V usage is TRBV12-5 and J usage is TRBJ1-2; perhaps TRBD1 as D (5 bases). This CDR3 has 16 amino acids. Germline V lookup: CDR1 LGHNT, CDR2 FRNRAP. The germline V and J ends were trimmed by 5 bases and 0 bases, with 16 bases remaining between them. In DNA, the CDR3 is TGTGCTAGTGGTCTAGGATACGGGACTGCTAACTATGGCTACACCTTC. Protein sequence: CASGLGYGTANYGYTF.

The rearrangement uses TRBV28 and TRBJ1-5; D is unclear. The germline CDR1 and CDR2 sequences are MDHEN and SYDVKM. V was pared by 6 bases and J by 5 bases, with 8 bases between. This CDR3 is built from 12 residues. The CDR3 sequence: CASRPVDQPQHF. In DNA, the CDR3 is TGTGCCAGCAGACCAGTCGATCAGCCCCAGCATTTT.

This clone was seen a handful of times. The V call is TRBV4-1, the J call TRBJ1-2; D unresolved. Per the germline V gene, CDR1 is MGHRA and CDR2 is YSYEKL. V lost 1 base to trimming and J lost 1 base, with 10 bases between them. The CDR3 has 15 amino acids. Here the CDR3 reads CASSQVREINYGYTF. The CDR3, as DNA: TGCGCCAGCAGCCAAGTGCGGGAGATTAACTATGGCTACACCTTC.

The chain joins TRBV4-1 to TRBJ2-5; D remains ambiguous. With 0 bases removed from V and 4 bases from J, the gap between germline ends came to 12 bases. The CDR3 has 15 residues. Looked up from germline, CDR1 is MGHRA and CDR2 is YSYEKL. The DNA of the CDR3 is TGCGCCAGCAGCCAAGATGCAAGGCGGTCAGAGACCCAGTACTTC. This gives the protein CASSQDARRSETQYF.

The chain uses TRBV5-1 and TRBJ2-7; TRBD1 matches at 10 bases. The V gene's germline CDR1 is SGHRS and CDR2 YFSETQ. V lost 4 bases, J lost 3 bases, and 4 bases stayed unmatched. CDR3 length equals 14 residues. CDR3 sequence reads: CASSLGDRGYEQYF. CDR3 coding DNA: TGCGCCAGCAGCCTCGGGGACAGGGGCTACGAGCAGTACTTC.

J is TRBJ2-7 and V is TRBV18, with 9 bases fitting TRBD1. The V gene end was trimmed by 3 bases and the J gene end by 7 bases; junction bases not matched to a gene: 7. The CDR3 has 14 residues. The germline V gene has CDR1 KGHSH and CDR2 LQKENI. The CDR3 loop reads CASSPGTGSGEQYF. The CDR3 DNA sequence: TGTGCCAGCTCACCGGGGACAGGGTCGGGGGAGCAGTACTTC.

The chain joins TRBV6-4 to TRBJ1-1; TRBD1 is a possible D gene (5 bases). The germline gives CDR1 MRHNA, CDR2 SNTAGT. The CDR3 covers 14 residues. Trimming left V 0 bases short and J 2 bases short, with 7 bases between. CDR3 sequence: CASSDSQANTEAFF. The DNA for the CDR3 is TGTGCCAGCAGTGACTCACAGGCTAACACTGAAGCTTTCTTT.

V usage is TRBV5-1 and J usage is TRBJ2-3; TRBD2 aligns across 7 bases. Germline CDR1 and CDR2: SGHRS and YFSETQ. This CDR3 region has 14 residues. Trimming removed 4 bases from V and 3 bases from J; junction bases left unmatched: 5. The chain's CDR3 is CASSAGLVTDTQYF. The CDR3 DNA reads TGCGCCAGCAGCGCTGGACTAGTGACAGATACGCAGTATTTT.

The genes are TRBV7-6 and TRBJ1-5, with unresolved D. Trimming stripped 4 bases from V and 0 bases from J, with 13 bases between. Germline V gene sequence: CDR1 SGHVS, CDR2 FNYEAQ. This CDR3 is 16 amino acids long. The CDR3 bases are TGTGCCAGCAGCTCGAACCGGACGGTTAGCAATCAGCCCCAGCATTTT. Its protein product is CASSSNRTVSNQPQHF.

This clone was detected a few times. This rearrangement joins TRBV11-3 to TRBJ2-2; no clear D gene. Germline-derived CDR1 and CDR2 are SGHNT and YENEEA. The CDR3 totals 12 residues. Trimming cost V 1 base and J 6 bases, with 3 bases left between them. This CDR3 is CASSLVPGELFF. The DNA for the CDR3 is TGTGCCAGCAGCTTAGTTCCCGGGGAGCTGTTTTTT.

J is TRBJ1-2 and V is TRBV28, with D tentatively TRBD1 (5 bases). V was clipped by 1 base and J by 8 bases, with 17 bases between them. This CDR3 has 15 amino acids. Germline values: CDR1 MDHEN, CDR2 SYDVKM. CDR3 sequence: CASSLSGGALGGYTF. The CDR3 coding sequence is TGTGCCAGCAGTTTATCGGGCGGGGCGCTGGGGGGCTACACCTTC.

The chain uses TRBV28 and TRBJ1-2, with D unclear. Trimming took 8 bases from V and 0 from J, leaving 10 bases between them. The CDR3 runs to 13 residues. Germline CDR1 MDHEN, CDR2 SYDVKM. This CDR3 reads CASVNRANYGYTF. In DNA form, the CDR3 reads TGTGCCAGCGTTAACAGAGCTAACTATGGCTACACCTTC.